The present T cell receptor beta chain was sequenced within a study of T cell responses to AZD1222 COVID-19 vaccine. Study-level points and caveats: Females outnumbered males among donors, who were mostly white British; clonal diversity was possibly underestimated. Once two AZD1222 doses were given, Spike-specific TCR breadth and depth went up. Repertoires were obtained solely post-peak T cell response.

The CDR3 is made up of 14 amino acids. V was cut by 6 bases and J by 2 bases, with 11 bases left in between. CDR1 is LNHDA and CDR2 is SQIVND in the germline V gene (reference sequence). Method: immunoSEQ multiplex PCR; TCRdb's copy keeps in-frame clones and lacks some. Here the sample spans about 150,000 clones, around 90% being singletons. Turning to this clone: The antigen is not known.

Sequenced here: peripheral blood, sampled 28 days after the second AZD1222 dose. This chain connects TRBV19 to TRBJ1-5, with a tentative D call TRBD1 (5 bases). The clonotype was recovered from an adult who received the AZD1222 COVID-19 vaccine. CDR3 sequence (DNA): TGTGCCAGTAGCCCTTTGGGGGGCAATCAGCCCCAGCATTTT. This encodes CASSPLGGNQPQHF.